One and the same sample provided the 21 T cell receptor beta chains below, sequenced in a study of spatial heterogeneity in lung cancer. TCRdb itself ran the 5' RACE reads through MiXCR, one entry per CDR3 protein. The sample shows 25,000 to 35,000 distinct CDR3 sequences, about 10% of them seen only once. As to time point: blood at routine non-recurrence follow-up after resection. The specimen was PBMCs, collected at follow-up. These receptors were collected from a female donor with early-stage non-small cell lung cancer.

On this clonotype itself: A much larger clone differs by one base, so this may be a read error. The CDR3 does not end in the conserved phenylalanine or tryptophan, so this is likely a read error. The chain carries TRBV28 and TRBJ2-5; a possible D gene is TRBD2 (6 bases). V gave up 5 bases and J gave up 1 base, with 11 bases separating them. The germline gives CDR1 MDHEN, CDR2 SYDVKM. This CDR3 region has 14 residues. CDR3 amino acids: CASSLGGAQETQYL. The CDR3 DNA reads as TGTGCCAGCAGTCTCGGGGGAGCCCAAGAGACCCAGTACCTC.

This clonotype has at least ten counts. CDR3 in amino acids: CSAHAASGQETQYF. The CDR3, as DNA: TGCAGTGCCCACGCCGCGAGCGGTCAAGAGACCCAGTACTTC. This chain uses TRBV20-1 with TRBJ2-5; D possibly corresponds to TRBD2 (5 bases). The CDR3 covers 14 residues. Germline V gene lookup returns CDR1 DFQATT and CDR2 SNEGSKA (reference sequence). Trimming left V 6 bases short and J 2 bases short, with 16 bases between.

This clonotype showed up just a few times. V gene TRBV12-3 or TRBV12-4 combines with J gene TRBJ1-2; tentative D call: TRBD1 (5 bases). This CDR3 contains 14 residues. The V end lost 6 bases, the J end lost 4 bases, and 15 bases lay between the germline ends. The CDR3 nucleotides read TGTGCCAGCAGCTCTAACCGGGGCCTCTATGGCTACACCTTC. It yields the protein CASSSNRGLYGYTF.

CDR3 bases: TGTGCCAGCAGGGAGTCCAGGGGGCGCGGTGGCTACACCTTC. Encoded protein: CASRESRGRGGYTF. The chain joins TRBV2 to TRBJ1-2, with 8 positions matching TRBD1. The CDR3 has 14 residues. The V gene end was trimmed by 6 bases and the J gene end by 7 bases; junction bases not matched to a gene: 10. The germline CDR1 and CDR2 sequences are SNHLY and FYNNEI.

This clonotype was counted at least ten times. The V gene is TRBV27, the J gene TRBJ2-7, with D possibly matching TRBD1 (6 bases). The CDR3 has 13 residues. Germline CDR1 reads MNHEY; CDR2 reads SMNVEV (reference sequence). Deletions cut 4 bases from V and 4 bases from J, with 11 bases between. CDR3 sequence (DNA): TGTGCCAGCAGTTCCGGGACACAATACGAGCAGTACTTC. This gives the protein CASSSGTQYEQYF.

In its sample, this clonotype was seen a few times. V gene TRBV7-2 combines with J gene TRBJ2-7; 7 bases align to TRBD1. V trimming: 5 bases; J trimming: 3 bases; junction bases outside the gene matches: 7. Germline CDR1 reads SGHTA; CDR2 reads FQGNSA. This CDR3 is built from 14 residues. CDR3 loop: CASSRLWDSYEQYF. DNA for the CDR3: TGTGCCAGCAGCAGACTGTGGGACAGCTACGAGCAGTACTTC.

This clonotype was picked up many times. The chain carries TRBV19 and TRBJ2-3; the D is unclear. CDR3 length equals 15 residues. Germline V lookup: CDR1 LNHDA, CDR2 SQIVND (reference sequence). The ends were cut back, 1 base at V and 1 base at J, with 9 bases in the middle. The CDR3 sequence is CASSIASGGTDTQYF. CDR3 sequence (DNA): TGTGCCAGTAGTATAGCCTCAGGCGGCACAGATACGCAGTATTTT.

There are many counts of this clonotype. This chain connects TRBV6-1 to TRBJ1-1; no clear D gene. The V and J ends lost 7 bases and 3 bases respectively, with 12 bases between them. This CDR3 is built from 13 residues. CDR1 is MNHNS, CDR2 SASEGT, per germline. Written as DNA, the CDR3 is TGTGCCAGCATAACACAGTGGGACACTGAAGCTTTCTTT. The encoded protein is CASITQWDTEAFF.

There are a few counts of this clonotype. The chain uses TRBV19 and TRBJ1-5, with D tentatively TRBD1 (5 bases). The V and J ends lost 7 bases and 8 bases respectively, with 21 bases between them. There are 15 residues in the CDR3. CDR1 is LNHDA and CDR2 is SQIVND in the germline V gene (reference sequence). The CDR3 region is CASKRDSATGEPQHF. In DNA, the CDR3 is TGTGCCAGTAAACGGGACTCAGCAACAGGAGAGCCCCAGCATTTT.

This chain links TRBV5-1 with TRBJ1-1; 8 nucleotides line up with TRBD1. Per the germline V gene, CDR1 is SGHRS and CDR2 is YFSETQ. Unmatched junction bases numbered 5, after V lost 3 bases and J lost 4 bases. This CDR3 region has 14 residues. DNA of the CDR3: TGCGCCAGCAGCTCGTGGACAGGGAGCACTGAAGCTTTCTTT. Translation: CASSSWTGSTEAFF.

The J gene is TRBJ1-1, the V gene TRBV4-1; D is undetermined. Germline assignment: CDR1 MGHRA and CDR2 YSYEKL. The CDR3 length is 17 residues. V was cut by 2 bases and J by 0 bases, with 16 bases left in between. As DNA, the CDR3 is TGCGCCAGCAGCCAAATAAAGGCATGGGGAGTGAACACTGAAGCTTTCTTT. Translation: CASSQIKAWGVNTEAFF.

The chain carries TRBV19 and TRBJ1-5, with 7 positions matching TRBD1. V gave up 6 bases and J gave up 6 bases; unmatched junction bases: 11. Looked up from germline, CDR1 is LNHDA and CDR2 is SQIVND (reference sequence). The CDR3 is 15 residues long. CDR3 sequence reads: CASRGWTGRGQPQHF. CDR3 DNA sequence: TGTGCCAGTAGGGGCTGGACAGGCCGTGGTCAGCCCCAGCATTTT. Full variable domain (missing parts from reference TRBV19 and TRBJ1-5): DGGITQSPKYLFRKEGQNVTLSCEQNLNHDAMYWYRQDPGQGLRLIYYSQIVNDFQKGDIAEGYSVSREKKESFPLTVTSAQKNPTAFYLCASRGWTGRGQPQHFGDGTRLSIL.

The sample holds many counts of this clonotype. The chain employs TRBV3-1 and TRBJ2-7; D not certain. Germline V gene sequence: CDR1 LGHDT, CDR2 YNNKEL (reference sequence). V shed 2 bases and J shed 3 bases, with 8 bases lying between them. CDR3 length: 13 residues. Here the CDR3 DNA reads TGTGCCAGCAGCCAAAACCAATACTACGAGCAGTACTTC. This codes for CASSQNQYYEQYF.

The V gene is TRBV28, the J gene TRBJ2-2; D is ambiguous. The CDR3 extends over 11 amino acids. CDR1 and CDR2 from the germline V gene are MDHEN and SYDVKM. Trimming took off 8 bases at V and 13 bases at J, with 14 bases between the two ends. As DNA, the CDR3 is TGTGCCAGCCGCGCGTTGGGTGGGCTGTTTTTT. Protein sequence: CASRALGGLFF.

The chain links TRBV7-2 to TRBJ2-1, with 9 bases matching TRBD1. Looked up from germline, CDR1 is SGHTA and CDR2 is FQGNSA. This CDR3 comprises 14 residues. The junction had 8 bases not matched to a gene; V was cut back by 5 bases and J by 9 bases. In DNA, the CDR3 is TGTGCCAGCAGCCCTAACACAGGGGGCGGTGAGCAGTTCTTC. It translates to CASSPNTGGGEQFF.

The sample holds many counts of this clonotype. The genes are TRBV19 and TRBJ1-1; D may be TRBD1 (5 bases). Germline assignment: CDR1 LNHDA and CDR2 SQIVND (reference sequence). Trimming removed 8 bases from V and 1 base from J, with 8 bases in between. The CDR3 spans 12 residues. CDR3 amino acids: CASWQGNTEAFF. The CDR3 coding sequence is TGTGCCAGTTGGCAGGGGAACACTGAAGCTTTCTTT.

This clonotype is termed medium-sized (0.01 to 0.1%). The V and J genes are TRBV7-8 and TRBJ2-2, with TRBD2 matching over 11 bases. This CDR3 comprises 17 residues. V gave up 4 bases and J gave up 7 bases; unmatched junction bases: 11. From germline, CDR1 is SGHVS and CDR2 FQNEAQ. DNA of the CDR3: TGTGCCAGCAGCTCCCTTCTAGCGGGGGGCGGCTACGGGGAGCTGTTTTTT. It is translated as CASSSLLAGGGYGELFF.

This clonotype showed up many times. CDR3 bases: TGTGCCAGCAGCATGCAGGGGGCTGTCACCGGGGAGCTGTTTTTT. Protein: CASSMQGAVTGELFF. The chain is built from TRBV5-4 and TRBJ2-2, with 8 nucleotides matching TRBD1. The length of the CDR3 is 15 residues. CDR1 and CDR2 (germline): SGHNT, YYREEE (reference sequence). V gave up 4 bases and J gave up 4 bases; unmatched junction bases: 6.

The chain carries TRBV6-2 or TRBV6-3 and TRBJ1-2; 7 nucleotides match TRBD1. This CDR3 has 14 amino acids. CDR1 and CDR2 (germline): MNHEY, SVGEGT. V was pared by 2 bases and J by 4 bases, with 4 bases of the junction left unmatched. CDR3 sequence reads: CASSYRDSGYGYTF. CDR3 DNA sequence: TGTGCCAGCAGTTACAGGGACAGCGGCTATGGCTACACCTTC.

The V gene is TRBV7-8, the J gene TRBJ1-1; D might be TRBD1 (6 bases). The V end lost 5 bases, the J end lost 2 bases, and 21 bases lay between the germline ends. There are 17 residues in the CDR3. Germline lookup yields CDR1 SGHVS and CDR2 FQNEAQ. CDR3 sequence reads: CASSLLPGGEVNTEAFF. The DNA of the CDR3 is TGTGCCAGCAGCCTCCTCCCGGGGGGCGAAGTTAACACTGAAGCTTTCTTT.

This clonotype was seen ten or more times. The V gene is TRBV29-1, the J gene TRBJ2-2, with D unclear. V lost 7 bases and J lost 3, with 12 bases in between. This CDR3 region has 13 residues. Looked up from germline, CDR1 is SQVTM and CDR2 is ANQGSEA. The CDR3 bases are TGCAGCGCCGGGTCTGGGGACACCGGGGAGCTGTTTTTT. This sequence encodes CSAGSGDTGELFF.